This T cell receptor beta chain was documented in a study of regulatory T cells in long-lasting Graves disease. Sample time point: newly diagnosed GD, antithyroid drugs for less than 3 months. There was RNA extracted from PBMCs, and the TCR library was made from it. The CDR3 runs 13 residues. V shed 6 bases and J 8 bases; nucleotides not matched to a gene: 7. The authors built TCR beta libraries using iRepertoire HTBI primers and Arm-PCR of CDR3 regions. One entry per CDR3 protein results from TCRdb running MiXCR on the multiplex PCR reads. Here the sample spans some 490,000 distinct CDR3 sequences, 12% being singletons. These data were likewise used in another study, on T cells in Graves' hyperthyroidism and ophthalmopathy.

This chain joins TRBV12-3 or TRBV12-4 and TRBJ1-2, with 9 bases matching TRBD1. The specimen comprised peripheral blood mononuclear cells (PBMCs), sampled at new diagnosis, from a patient treated with antithyroid drugs. This receptor was identified in a woman aged 25 to 45 with Graves disease. The CDR3 sequence is CASSTDGQGGYTF. The CDR3 DNA is TGTGCCAGCAGCACCGATGGACAGGGGGGCTACACCTTC.